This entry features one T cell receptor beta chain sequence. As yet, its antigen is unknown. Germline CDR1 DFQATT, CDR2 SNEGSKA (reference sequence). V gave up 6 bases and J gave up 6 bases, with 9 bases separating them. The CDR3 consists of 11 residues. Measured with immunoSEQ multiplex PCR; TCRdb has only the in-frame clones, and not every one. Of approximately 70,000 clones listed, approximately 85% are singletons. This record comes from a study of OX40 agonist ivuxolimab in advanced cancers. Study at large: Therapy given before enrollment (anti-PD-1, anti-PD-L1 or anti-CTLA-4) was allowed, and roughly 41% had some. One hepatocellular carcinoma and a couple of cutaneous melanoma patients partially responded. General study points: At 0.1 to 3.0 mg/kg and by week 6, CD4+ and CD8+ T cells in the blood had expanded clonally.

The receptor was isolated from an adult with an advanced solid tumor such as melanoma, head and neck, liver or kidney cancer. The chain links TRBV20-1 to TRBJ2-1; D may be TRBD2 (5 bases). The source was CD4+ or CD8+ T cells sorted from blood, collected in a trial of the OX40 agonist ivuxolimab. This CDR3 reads CSASSFNEQFF. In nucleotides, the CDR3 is TGCAGTGCGTCTAGCTTCAATGAGCAGTTCTTC.